One and the same sample provided the 30 T cell receptor beta chains below, sequenced in a study of blood T cell repertoires in COVID-19. Here immunoSEQ multiplex PCR was the method, and the copy in TCRdb shows in-frame clones only, minus some. This table has about 220,000 clones, about four fifths appearing once. The sample comprised peripheral blood. The receptors originated from a woman aged 25 to 39 who had recovered from COVID-19.

The chain couples TRBV6-5 to TRBJ1-1; TRBD1 agrees at 9 bases. Germline V gene data show CDR1 as MNHEY and CDR2 as SVGAGI. The CDR3 has 16 residues. V gave up 2 bases and J gave up 11 bases; unmatched junction bases: 15. CDR3 loop: CASSYDGQGPPRAAFF. The CDR3 DNA reads as TGTGCCAGCAGTTACGACGGACAGGGGCCACCTCGGGCGGCTTTCTTT.

The rearrangement uses TRBV19 and TRBJ2-7, with 9 bases aligning to TRBD1. The trim removed 5 bases at V and 3 bases at J, leaving 14 bases unmatched. This CDR3 is 17 amino acids long. Germline lookup yields CDR1 LNHDA and CDR2 SQIVND (reference sequence). The DNA for the CDR3 is TGTGCCAGTAGTGTCGAGACCGGGACAGGGCATAACTACGAGCAGTACTTC. Translation: CASSVETGTGHNYEQYF.

The chain is built from TRBV28 and TRBJ2-1; D gene ambiguous. V was trimmed by 5 bases and J by 7 bases, leaving 21 bases between them. Germline-derived CDR1 and CDR2 are MDHEN and SYDVKM. The CDR3 runs to 16 residues. CDR3 DNA sequence: TGTGCCAGCAGTGACCTAATGCGGAGATGGAAAAATGAGCAGTTCTTC. This encodes CASSDLMRRWKNEQFF.

The rearrangement joins TRBV28 to TRBJ1-5; TRBD1 matches 11 bases. Losses at the gene ends were 6 bases for V and 8 bases for J; bases not matched to a gene: 9. Germline values: CDR1 MDHEN, CDR2 SYDVKM. There are 15 residues in the CDR3. The CDR3 loop reads CASSTGTGGEEPQHF. CDR3 bases: TGTGCCAGCAGCACCGGGACAGGGGGAGAGGAGCCCCAGCATTTT.

V is TRBV7-2 and J is TRBJ1-1, with D tentatively TRBD1 (5 bases). The CDR3 consists of 13 residues. The germline V gene has CDR1 SGHTA and CDR2 FQGNSA. V lost 2 bases and J 10 bases, leaving 14 bases between the germline ends. The CDR3 region is CASSLYDRPGAFF. CDR3 nucleotides: TGTGCCAGCAGCTTATACGACAGACCGGGAGCTTTCTTT.

V gene TRBV28 combines with J gene TRBJ2-7, with D possibly being TRBD2 (5 bases). This CDR3 comprises 12 residues. Trimming stripped 6 bases from V and 2 bases from J, with 8 bases between. Per the germline V gene, CDR1 is MDHEN and CDR2 is SYDVKM. This chain's CDR3 is CASSSGTYEQYF. The CDR3 DNA reads TGTGCCAGCAGCTCCGGGACCTACGAGCAGTACTTC.

Notes on this clone: This same CDR3 is encoded by further DNA sequences in the sample. The V call is TRBV5-4, the J call TRBJ2-1; 8 bases are shared with TRBD1. Germline-derived CDR1 and CDR2 are SGHNT and YYREEE (reference sequence). This CDR3 is built from 15 residues. J lost 1 base, V lost 0 bases, and 0 bases had no gene match. As DNA, the CDR3 is TGTGCCAGCAGCTTGGACAGGGGGTCCTACAATGAGCAGTTCTTC. Translation: CASSLDRGSYNEQFF.

The rearrangement joins TRBV11-2 to TRBJ1-3; D is unresolved. This CDR3 region has 14 residues. CDR1 is SGHAT, CDR2 FQNNGV, per germline. V was cut by 5 bases and J by 1 base, with 9 bases left in between. As DNA, the CDR3 is TGTGCCAGCAGCACACAGTTTTCTGGAAACACCATATATTTT. Encoded protein: CASSTQFSGNTIYF. The entire variable domain, with the rest obtained from reference TRBV11-2 and TRBJ1-3, is as follows: EAGVAQSPRYKIIEKRQSVAFWCNPISGHATLYWYQQILGQGPKLLIQFQNNGVVDDSQLPKDRFSAERLKGVDSTLKIQPAKLEDSAVYLCASSTQFSGNTIYFGEGSWLTVV.

J is TRBJ1-1 and V is TRBV12-3 or TRBV12-4, with D hard to call. The length of the CDR3 is 13 residues. Trimming took 6 bases from V and 0 from J, leaving 8 bases between them. The CDR3 reads CASRTLMNTEAFF. CDR3 in DNA: TGTGCCAGCAGGACACTCATGAACACTGAAGCTTTCTTT.

This chain joins TRBV5-1 and TRBJ2-7, with D unclear. Germline V gives CDR1 SGHRS, CDR2 YFSETQ. The germline V and J ends were trimmed by 0 bases and 0 bases, with 10 bases remaining between them. The CDR3 totals 15 residues. In DNA, the CDR3 is TGCGCCAGCAGCTTGGACTCCGGGTACTCCTACGAGCAGTACTTC. Amino acids: CASSLDSGYSYEQYF.

This rearrangement joins TRBV5-1 to TRBJ2-7, with TRBD2 matching 10 bases. V shed 0 bases, J shed 4 bases, and the junction held 7 bases outside the gene matches. This CDR3 has 16 residues. Germline lookup yields CDR1 SGHRS and CDR2 YFSETQ. The chain's CDR3 is CASSLGASGSSYEQYF. In DNA form, the CDR3 reads TGCGCCAGCAGCTTGGGTGCTAGCGGGAGTTCTTACGAGCAGTACTTC.

The genes are TRBV5-5 and TRBJ2-1, with TRBD2 as a possible D gene (6 bases). Germline lookup yields CDR1 SGHKS and CDR2 YYEKEE (reference sequence). The CDR3 is made up of 15 amino acids. V was cut by 1 base and J by 4 bases, with 12 bases left in between. The CDR3 here is CASSLTAGSYNEQFF. For the CDR3, the DNA is TGTGCCAGCAGCTTGACGGCGGGATCATACAATGAGCAGTTCTTC.

This clone is a singleton in its sample. This sequence joins TRBV4-1 and TRBJ1-5; 10 bases align to TRBD1. The V gene end was trimmed by 1 base and the J gene end by 4 bases; junction bases not matched to a gene: 4. Germline V gene lookup returns CDR1 MGHRA and CDR2 YSYEKL. CDR3 length: 16 amino acids. The CDR3 protein is CASSQVGTGANQPQHF. CDR3 nucleotide sequence: TGCGCCAGCAGCCAAGTGGGGACAGGGGCTAATCAGCCCCAGCATTTT.

The chain links TRBV28 to TRBJ2-1; TRBD2 aligns across 8 bases. CDR3 size: 16 residues. Germline values: CDR1 MDHEN, CDR2 SYDVKM. The V gene end was trimmed by 3 bases and the J gene end by 5 bases; junction bases not matched to a gene: 9. The CDR3 region is CASSFAAGEFHNEQFF. The CDR3 DNA follows: TGTGCCAGCAGTTTCGCAGCGGGAGAATTTCACAATGAGCAGTTCTTC. The full variable domain, in which reference TRBV28 and TRBJ2-1 provide the parts outside the CDR3, is DVKVTQSSRYLVKRTGEKVFLECVQDMDHENMFWYRQDPGLGLRLIYFSYDVKMKEKGDIPEGYSVSREKKERFSLILESASTNQTSMYLCASSFAAGEFHNEQFFGPGTRLTVL.

This chain connects TRBV30 to TRBJ1-5; 8 bases align to TRBD1. Germline V CDR1 and CDR2: GTSNPN, SVGIG (reference sequence). This CDR3 has 14 residues. The junction had 3 bases not matched to a gene; V was cut back by 2 bases and J by 3 bases. CDR3 nucleotide sequence: TGTGCCTGGAGTTGGACAGGGCCCAATCAGCCCCAGCATTTT. Translation: CAWSWTGPNQPQHF. The whole variable domain, filled in from reference TRBV30 and TRBJ1-5, reads SQTIHQWPATLVQPVGSPLSLECTVEGTSNPNLYWYRQAAGRGLQLLFYSVGIGQISSEVPQNLSASRPQDRQFILSSKKLLLSDSGFYLCAWSWTGPNQPQHFGDGTRLSIL.

This clone was seen many times. The V call is TRBV2, the J call TRBJ1-3; possible D gene TRBD1, 5 bases. Germline V gene data show CDR1 as SNHLY and CDR2 as FYNNEI. The CDR3 is 13 residues long. The V gene lost 4 bases and the J gene lost 11 bases, with 15 bases spanning the gap. The CDR3 region has the DNA TGTGCCAGCAGTGGGGGCCTGGGGTACTCCATATATTTT. This sequence encodes CASSGGLGYSIYF.

The chain recombines TRBV27 with TRBJ2-1; D is possibly TRBD2 (6 bases). Germline CDR1 MNHEY, CDR2 SMNVEV (reference sequence). This CDR3 contains 17 residues. Between the trimmed V and J ends, which lost 0 bases and 10 bases, there was a span of 22 bases. DNA for the CDR3: TGTGCCAGCAGTTTATCGAAGGGTAGCGGCAGCTTCGGGGAGCAGTTCTTC. It specifies CASSLSKGSGSFGEQFF.

Comments on this clone: A read error may account for a junction end that differs from germline. V gene TRBV2 combines with J gene TRBJ2-1; no clear D. The CDR3 totals 13 residues. Germline V lookup: CDR1 SNHLY, CDR2 FYNNEI. The CDR3 DNA follows: TGTGCCAGCGGTGATGTCCAAGCGAATGAGCAGTTCTTC. Its protein product is CASGDVQANEQFF.

The chain couples TRBV18 to TRBJ1-2; TRBD1 might be the D (5 bases). This CDR3 spans 13 amino acids. The ends were cut back, 6 bases at V and 8 bases at J, with 16 bases in the middle. Per the germline V gene, CDR1 is KGHSH and CDR2 is LQKENI. DNA of the CDR3: TGTGCCAGCTCTCGCGGGGACGCGGGAGGCTACACCTTC. Translating it yields CASSRGDAGGYTF. Full variable domain (rest looked up from reference TRBV18 and TRBJ1-2): NAGVMQNPRHLVRRRGQEARLRCSPMKGHSHVYWYRQLPEEGLKFMVYLQKENIIDESGMPKERFSAEFPKEGPSILRIQQVVRGDSAAYFCASSRGDAGGYTFGSGTRLTVV.

The genes are TRBV12-3 or TRBV12-4 and TRBJ2-7, with TRBD2 as a possible D gene (6 bases). The CDR3 length is 12 residues. The V end was cut by 3 bases, the J end by 6 bases, with 9 bases between. CDR3 region: CASSFSRGEQYF. The CDR3 bases are TGTGCCAGCAGTTTTTCGCGGGGCGAGCAGTACTTC.

With respect to this clone: Other DNA variants within this sample encode the same CDR3. The chain combines TRBV27 with TRBJ1-5, with D unresolved. The CDR3 is 13 amino acids. Germline V gene data show CDR1 as MNHEY and CDR2 as SMNVEV (reference sequence). Trimming took off 1 base at V and 6 bases at J, with 7 bases between the two ends. This chain's CDR3 is CASSLFSGQPQHF. For the CDR3, the DNA is TGTGCCAGCAGTTTATTCTCGGGTCAGCCCCAGCATTTT.

The rearrangement joins TRBV7-9 to TRBJ1-4, with TRBD1 identical over 11 bases. V shed 4 bases and J 4 bases; nucleotides not matched to a gene: 8. Germline-derived CDR1 and CDR2 are SEHNR and FQNEAQ (reference sequence). The CDR3 has 17 amino acids. CDR3 sequence (DNA): TGTGCCAGCAGCTACAGGACAGGGGGCGGTTTTAATGAAAAACTGTTTTTT. Translation: CASSYRTGGGFNEKLFF.

The gene calls are TRBV15 and TRBJ2-3; perhaps TRBD2 as D (6 bases). Germline V CDR1 and CDR2: LNHNV, YYDKDF (reference sequence). Trimming cost V 2 bases and J 1 base, with 13 bases left between them. The CDR3 covers 16 residues. DNA of the CDR3: TGTGCCACCAGCAGAAGGATCGGGGGAGGCACAGATACGCAGTATTTT. Translated: CATSRRIGGGTDTQYF.

This clone was seen ten or more times. The CDR3, as DNA: TGTGCCAGCAGCCTTGCCGGTTATGGAAACACCATATATTTT. As protein: CASSLAGYGNTIYF. J is TRBJ1-3 and V is TRBV5-6; no clear D gene. The CDR3 extends over 14 amino acids. Germline values: CDR1 SGHDT, CDR2 YYEEEE. Trimming shortened V by 4 bases and J by 3 bases, and 11 bases separated the two germline ends.

This clone is a singleton in its sample. The chain carries TRBV2 and TRBJ1-4, with TRBD1 matching 8 bases. V was pared by 3 bases and J by 10 bases, with 7 bases of the junction left unmatched. Germline V gene data show CDR1 as SNHLY and CDR2 as FYNNEI. The CDR3 runs 14 residues. DNA of the CDR3: TGTGCCAGCAGTGACTTTCAGGGGGCGCGAAAACTGTTTTTT. Encoded protein: CASSDFQGARKLFF.

The gene calls are TRBV28 and TRBJ1-4; TRBD1 matches 9 bases. The germline V gene encodes CDR1 MDHEN and CDR2 SYDVKM. The CDR3 sequence is 16 residues long. Trimming cost V 5 bases and J 6 bases; bases outside gene matches: 10. The CDR3 DNA reads as TGTGCCAGCAGTGACGGAACAGGGGGCGCCGATGAAAAACTGTTTTTT. Protein: CASSDGTGGADEKLFF.

There are a few counts of this clone. This chain joins TRBV6-5 and TRBJ1-4; D is perhaps TRBD1 (6 bases). Deletions cut 6 bases from V and 5 bases from J, with 16 bases between. Germline assignment: CDR1 MNHEY and CDR2 SVGAGI. The CDR3 runs 15 residues. CDR3 bases: TGTGCCAGCAGGCCCAGGGGCAGTGGGAATGAAAAACTGTTTTTT. It codes for CASRPRGSGNEKLFF.

This chain links TRBV10-1 with TRBJ2-7; D unresolved. V was cut by 2 bases and J by 3 bases, with 8 bases left in between. Germline-derived CDR1 and CDR2 are WNHNN and SYGVQD (reference sequence). CDR3 length: 13 residues. The CDR3 DNA reads TGCGCCAGCAGTGAGATGCCTAACTACGAGCAGTACTTC. Amino acid sequence: CASSEMPNYEQYF.

V is TRBV19 and J is TRBJ1-2; TRBD1 aligns across 8 bases. J was trimmed by 1 base and V by 5 bases; bases with no gene match: 9. Germline V lookup: CDR1 LNHDA, CDR2 SQIVND (reference sequence). This CDR3 contains 16 residues. This chain's CDR3 is CASSSRTGTYNYGYTF. CDR3 nucleotide sequence: TGTGCCAGTAGTTCCCGGACAGGGACATATAACTATGGCTACACCTTC.

This sequence joins TRBV6-2 or TRBV6-3 and TRBJ2-7; 12 nucleotides align to TRBD2. The CDR3 length is 15 residues. J lost 3 bases, V lost 7 bases, and 7 bases had no gene match. CDR1 MNHEY and CDR2 SVGEGT come from the germline V gene. This chain's CDR3 is CASTPGTSGFYEQYF. In DNA, the CDR3 is TGTGCCAGCACCCCTGGGACTAGCGGGTTCTACGAGCAGTACTTC.